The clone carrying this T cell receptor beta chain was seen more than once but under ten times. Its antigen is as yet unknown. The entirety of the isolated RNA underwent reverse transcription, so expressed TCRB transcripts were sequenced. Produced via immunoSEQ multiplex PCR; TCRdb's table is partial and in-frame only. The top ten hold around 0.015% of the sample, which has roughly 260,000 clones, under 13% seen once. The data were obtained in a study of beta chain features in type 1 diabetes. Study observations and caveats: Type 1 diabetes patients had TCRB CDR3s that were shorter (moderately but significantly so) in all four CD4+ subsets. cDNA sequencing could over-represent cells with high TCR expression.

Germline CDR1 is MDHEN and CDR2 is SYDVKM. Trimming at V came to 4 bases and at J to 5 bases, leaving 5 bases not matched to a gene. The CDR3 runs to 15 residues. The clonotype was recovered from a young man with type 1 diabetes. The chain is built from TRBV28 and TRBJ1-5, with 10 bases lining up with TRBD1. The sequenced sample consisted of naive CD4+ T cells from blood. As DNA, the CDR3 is TGTGCCAGCAGTTCCGGGACAGGGGTGCATCAGCCCCAGCATTTT. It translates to CASSSGTGVHQPQHF. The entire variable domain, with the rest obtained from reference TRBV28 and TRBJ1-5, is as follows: DVKVTQSSRYLVKRTGEKVFLECVQDMDHENMFWYRQDPGLGLRLIYFSYDVKMKEKGDIPEGYSVSREKKERFSLILESASTNQTSMYLCASSSGTGVHQPQHFGDGTRLSIL.